Listed below are T cell receptor beta chains from one sample, sequenced in a study of blood T cells in healthy people across ages. MiXCR, applied by TCRdb to the 5' RACE reads, yields one record per CDR3 protein. The table records 630,000 or so distinct CDR3 sequences, 25% to 35% of them present only once. Sequenced sample: blood. The receptors originated from a woman older than 75 in good health. CDR3s include the opening cysteine and the closing phenylalanine or tryptophan. Fields, in order: V gene, J gene, D gene, CDR3 protein. A D gene is named only where the DNA matches it firmly.

V gene: TRBV12-3/TRBV12-4; J gene: TRBJ2-5; D gene: .; CDR3 protein: CASSARGAQYF
V gene: TRBV6-5; J gene: TRBJ1-2; D gene: TRBD1; CDR3 protein: CASWDPGQSNYGYTF
V gene: TRBV6-5; J gene: TRBJ1-1; D gene: .; CDR3 protein: CASSYSLTVKNTEAFF
V gene: TRBV7-8; J gene: TRBJ2-6; D gene: .; CDR3 protein: CASTTTGTFLGGNVLTF
V gene: TRBV5-4; J gene: TRBJ1-2; D gene: .; CDR3 protein: CASSLGPNGGYTF
V gene: TRBV19; J gene: .; D gene: .; CDR3 protein: CASSTNRAYEQYF
V gene: TRBV7-2; J gene: TRBJ2-3; D gene: .; CDR3 protein: CASSTSRDGTQYF
V gene: TRBV5-1; J gene: TRBJ2-7; D gene: .; CDR3 protein: CASSLEAADEQYF
V gene: TRBV20-1; J gene: TRBJ2-7; D gene: TRBD2; CDR3 protein: CSARLTSGGAHEQYF
V gene: TRBV6-1; J gene: TRBJ1-6; D gene: .; CDR3 protein: CASSGGENSPLHF
V gene: TRBV27; J gene: TRBJ2-4; D gene: TRBD1; CDR3 protein: CASSTETGNIQYF
V gene: TRBV7-2; J gene: TRBJ1-2; D gene: .; CDR3 protein: CASSLEPGVGYGYTF
V gene: TRBV20-1; J gene: .; D gene: .; CDR3 protein: CSATGLETQYF
V gene: TRBV6-1; J gene: TRBJ2-1; D gene: .; CDR3 protein: CASTLRVHNEQFF
V gene: TRBV5-1; J gene: TRBJ2-7; D gene: .; CDR3 protein: CASSLGSGARSYEQYF
V gene: TRBV25-1; J gene: TRBJ2-1; D gene: .; CDR3 protein: CASSSPEVRDEQFF
V gene: TRBV4-3; J gene: TRBJ2-1; D gene: .; CDR3 protein: CASSQGLGGGYNEQFF
V gene: TRBV3-1; J gene: TRBJ2-7; D gene: .; CDR3 protein: CASSQPGRRPREQYF
V gene: TRBV6-2/TRBV6-3; J gene: TRBJ2-1; D gene: TRBD2; CDR3 protein: CASSFRAGATDPIYNEQFF
V gene: TRBV29-1; J gene: TRBJ2-1; D gene: TRBD2; CDR3 protein: CSVPGTSSHEQFF
V gene: TRBV7-2; J gene: TRBJ2-7; D gene: TRBD1; CDR3 protein: CASSTGAEQYF
V gene: TRBV29-1; J gene: TRBJ2-7; D gene: TRBD1; CDR3 protein: CSAETGEAYEQYF
V gene: TRBV12-3/TRBV12-4; J gene: TRBJ2-3; D gene: .; CDR3 protein: CASSTVRTDTQYF
V gene: TRBV20-1; J gene: TRBJ2-7; D gene: .; CDR3 protein: CSARWHRLPSGEQYF
V gene: TRBV5-1; J gene: TRBJ2-7; D gene: .; CDR3 protein: CASSLEEAGPYEQYF
V gene: TRBV29-1; J gene: TRBJ1-2; D gene: .; CDR3 protein: CSVEARQSYGYTF